These 20 T cell receptor beta chains share one sample of origin, sequenced in a study of cytotoxic CD8 clonotypes in ibrutinib-treated CLL. TCRdb's table, derived via immunoSEQ multiplex PCR, lists solely in-frame clones and lacks some. Here the sample spans approximately 60,000 clones, approximately 60% being singletons. The specimen was PBMCs, collected after 24 months of ibrutinib treatment. The receptors shown here come from a human donor with chronic lymphocytic leukemia.

The chain joins TRBV27 to TRBJ2-5, with a weak D call TRBD1 (5 bases). The CDR3 runs to 15 residues. V lost 5 bases, J lost 2 bases, and 15 bases lay in between. From germline, CDR1 is MNHEY and CDR2 SMNVEV (reference sequence). The CDR3 reads CASSDLRQLQETQYF. The CDR3 region has the DNA TGTGCCAGCAGTGACCTAAGACAGCTGCAAGAGACCCAGTACTTC.

This clone was counted once. V is TRBV7-2 and J is TRBJ1-5; 8 nucleotides agree with TRBD1. Germline V gene data show CDR1 as SGHTA and CDR2 as FQGNSA. The length of the CDR3 is 15 residues. Trimming took 3 bases from V and 3 from J; bases not matched to a gene: 4. The CDR3 nucleotides are TGTGCCAGCAGCTTGGACAGGGCCATCAATCAGCCCCAGCATTTT. As protein: CASSLDRAINQPQHF. The full variable domain, completed using reference TRBV7-2 and TRBJ1-5, is GAGVSQSPSNKVTEKGKDVELRCDPISGHTALYWYRQSLGQGLEFLIYFQGNSAPDKSGLPSDRFSAERTGGSVSTLTIQRTQQEDSAVYLCASSLDRAINQPQHFGDGTRLSIL.

The J gene is TRBJ2-7, the V gene TRBV28; no reliable D call. Germline CDR1 is MDHEN and CDR2 is SYDVKM. V was pared by 4 bases and J by 3 bases, with 16 bases between. This CDR3 comprises 15 residues. The CDR3 protein is CASSSTRQLGYEQYV. In nucleotides, the CDR3 is TGTGCCAGCAGTTCGACTCGCCAGCTCGGCTACGAGCAGTACGTC.

This clone was detected only a few times. The V call is TRBV6-1, the J call TRBJ2-7; 8 bases agree with TRBD1. With V trimmed by 6 bases and J by 2 bases, 9 bases remained unmatched. Germline V gene data show CDR1 as MNHNS and CDR2 as SASEGT. The CDR3 extends over 15 amino acids. The CDR3 DNA follows: TGTGCCAGCAGCCCCCTCGGGACAGGACCCTACGAGCAGTACTTC. It yields the protein CASSPLGTGPYEQYF.

V usage is TRBV27 and J usage is TRBJ2-7; perhaps TRBD2 as D (6 bases). The germline CDR1 and CDR2 sequences are MNHEY and SMNVEV (reference sequence). The CDR3 is 14 amino acids. Trimming stripped 6 bases from V and 7 bases from J, with 19 bases between. The chain's CDR3 is CASRPQGGNREQYF. The CDR3 bases are TGTGCCAGCAGGCCGCAGGGAGGCAACCGGGAGCAGTACTTC.

This clone came up a few times. CDR3 sequence (DNA): TGTGCCAGCACCGAATCCTTAAAAAGGGGCGGCGAGCAGTACGTC. As protein: CASTESLKRGGEQYV. The chain couples TRBV21-1 to TRBJ2-7; the D call of TRBD1 is as the table states it, not checked on the DNA. TRBV21-1 is a pseudogene. This CDR3 is 15 amino acids long.

The chain carries TRBV29-1 and TRBJ2-3; TRBD2 agrees at 8 bases. V lost 0 bases to trimming and J lost 3 bases; unmatched junction nucleotides: 11. CDR1 is SQVTM and CDR2 is ANQGSEA in the germline V gene. The CDR3 extends over 17 amino acids. CDR3 nucleotides: TGCAGCGTTGAAGATCGGGGGATAGCGGGAAAGACAGATACGCAGTATTTT. Translating it yields CSVEDRGIAGKTDTQYF.

The chain combines TRBV7-9 with TRBJ2-5, with D unresolved. This CDR3 contains 12 residues. Trimming took 5 bases from V and 4 from J, leaving 8 bases between them. Per the germline V gene, CDR1 is SEHNR and CDR2 is FQNEAQ (reference sequence). The CDR3 loop reads CASSQGSETQYF. DNA for the CDR3: TGTGCCAGCAGCCAAGGATCAGAGACCCAGTACTTC.

This clone was counted many times. J is TRBJ2-1 and V is TRBV4-1, with 7 bases that match TRBD2. Germline CDR1 is MGHRA and CDR2 is YSYEKL. This CDR3 contains 16 residues. V lost 1 base to trimming and J lost 3 bases; unmatched junction nucleotides: 6. The CDR3 here is CASSQGWERGYNEQFF. CDR3 sequence (DNA): TGCGCCAGCAGCCAAGGGTGGGAGCGGGGCTACAATGAGCAGTTCTTC.

J is TRBJ2-1 and V is TRBV7-6; possibly TRBD2 for D (5 bases). Trimming removed 1 base from V and 9 bases from J, with 7 bases in between. CDR1 and CDR2 from the germline V gene are SGHVS and FNYEAQ. The CDR3 extends over 12 amino acids. CDR3 sequence (DNA): TGTGCCAGCAGCTTAGGAGGAGGTGAGCAGTTCTTC. Protein: CASSLGGGEQFF.

The chain joins TRBV6-1 to TRBJ1-3; 7 positions agree with TRBD1. The CDR3 spans 14 residues. The J segment lost 4 bases and the V segment lost 7 bases, leaving 7 bases of the junction unmatched. Germline loops: CDR1 MNHNS, CDR2 SASEGT. The CDR3 loop reads CASIKGASGNTIYF. In DNA, the CDR3 is TGTGCCAGCATCAAGGGGGCGTCGGGAAACACCATATATTTT.

V gene TRBV7-8 combines with J gene TRBJ2-7, with a possible D match to TRBD2 (6 bases). V was clipped by 4 bases and J by 3 bases, with 10 bases between them. This CDR3 region has 13 residues. CDR1 SGHVS and CDR2 FQNEAQ come from the germline V gene. CDR3 in amino acids: CASSSTSHYEQYF. The CDR3, as DNA: TGTGCCAGCAGCTCGACTAGTCACTACGAGCAGTACTTC.

This clone came up a few times. As DNA, the CDR3 is TGTGCCAGCAGGAAGTACCCGGGACAGAACTATGGCTACACCTTC. Its translation is CASRKYPGQNYGYTF. The chain employs TRBV6-5 and TRBJ1-2, with TRBD1 matching over 7 bases. The V gene's germline CDR1 is MNHEY and CDR2 SVGAGI. The CDR3 is 15 residues long. Trimming removed 6 bases from V and 2 bases from J; junction bases left unmatched: 9.

The chain uses TRBV25-1 and TRBJ1-1, with D uncertain. Trimming stripped 0 bases from V and 8 bases from J, with 7 bases between. The V gene's germline CDR1 is MGHDK and CDR2 SYGVNS. CDR3 length equals 12 residues. The CDR3 DNA sequence: TGTGCCAGCAGTGAATATACAGAGGAAGCTTTCTTT. Translated: CASSEYTEEAFF.

The chain recombines TRBV11-2 with TRBJ1-5; unclear D gene. V was clipped by 2 bases and J by 0 bases, with 8 bases between them. This CDR3 has 15 amino acids. In germline, CDR1 is SGHAT, CDR2 FQNNGV. The CDR3 coding sequence is TGTGCCAGCAGCTTATCACCGAATAGCAATCAGCCCCAGCATTTT. Amino acids: CASSLSPNSNQPQHF.

The chain joins TRBV19 to TRBJ2-2; D is tentatively TRBD1 or TRBD2 (6 bases each). Trimming took off 7 bases at V and 0 bases at J, with 12 bases between the two ends. Germline CDR1 and CDR2: LNHDA and SQIVND (reference sequence). This CDR3 has 15 amino acids. Written as DNA, the CDR3 is TGTGCCAGTACGGAGGGGGGCACGAACACCGGGGAGCTGTTTTTT. It is translated as CASTEGGTNTGELFF.

This clone was seen a single time. The chain couples TRBV6-1 to TRBJ1-3, with 7 bases identical to TRBD1. With 0 bases clipped from V and 4 bases from J, the junction kept 6 bases outside the gene matches. The CDR3 sequence is 16 residues long. Per the germline V gene, CDR1 is MNHNS and CDR2 is SASEGT. The CDR3 spells CASSEAKGAGGNTIYF. The DNA for the CDR3 is TGTGCCAGCAGTGAAGCGAAGGGGGCGGGAGGAAACACCATATATTTT.

This chain joins TRBV14 and TRBJ2-4; the D gene is possibly TRBD2 (7 bases). Per the germline V gene, CDR1 is SGHDN and CDR2 is FVKESK. There are 16 residues in the CDR3. V dropped 1 base and J dropped 5 bases, with 15 bases sitting between them. In nucleotides, the CDR3 is TGTGCCAGCAGCCAAGTTGGCGGGGGCGGGGAAAACATTCAGTACTTC. Protein sequence: CASSQVGGGGENIQYF.

The chain recombines TRBV6-5 with TRBJ2-3; TRBD1 might be the D (6 bases). This CDR3 region has 14 residues. Germline CDR1 reads MNHEY; CDR2 reads SVGAGI. Trimming removed 4 bases at V and 2 bases at J, with 10 bases between. The DNA for the CDR3 is TGTGCCAGCAGTTGGGGGCTAGCCACAGATACGCAGTATTTT. This encodes CASSWGLATDTQYF.

The chain uses TRBV28 and TRBJ2-3; the D call may be TRBD1 or TRBD2 (6 bases each). Germline V gene data show CDR1 as MDHEN and CDR2 as SYDVKM. V was shortened by 8 bases and J by 2 bases, with 11 bases between the two germline ends. CDR3 length: 13 residues. Written as DNA, the CDR3 is TGTGCCAGCGGGGGGCTCGACACAGATACGCAGTATTTT. This encodes CASGGLDTDTQYF.